These 27 T cell receptor beta chains came from one sample sequenced in a study of T cells after yellow fever vaccination. TCRdb passed the 5' RACE reads through MiXCR, listing each CDR3 protein once. Among under 400,000 distinct CDR3 sequences listed, under 15% were seen once. This specimen consisted of CD4+ T cells sorted from PBMCs, obtained 15 days after the yellow fever booster vaccination. These TCRs come from a man between 18 and 29 years old who received the YFV17D yellow fever vaccine.

For the CDR3, the DNA is TGTGCCAGCACCAAGAACACCCCCCCGGATACGCAGTATTTT. Residues: CASTKNTPPDTQYF. V is TRBV6-2 or TRBV6-3 and J is TRBJ2-3; no clear D. Germline-derived CDR1 and CDR2 are MNHEY and SVGEGT. Trimming stripped 7 bases from V and 6 bases from J, with 17 bases between. This CDR3 comprises 14 residues.

CDR3 nucleotides: TGTGCCAGCTCAGGATTCAGTGCCGGGGGAACTGAAGCTTTCTTT. Its protein is CASSGFSAGGTEAFF. This sequence joins TRBV18 and TRBJ1-1; TRBD1 is a possible D gene (5 bases). With 5 bases removed from V and 5 bases from J, the gap between germline ends came to 18 bases. Per germline, CDR1 KGHSH and CDR2 LQKENI. This CDR3 is built from 15 residues.

The rearrangement links TRBV3-1 to TRBJ1-1, with D unresolved. The V gene lost 2 bases and the J gene lost 3 bases, with 7 bases spanning the gap. CDR3 length equals 13 residues. Germline lookup yields CDR1 LGHDT and CDR2 YNNKEL (reference sequence). The CDR3 DNA reads as TGTGCCAGCAGCCAACTGGGCGACACTGAAGCTTTCTTT. It is translated as CASSQLGDTEAFF. Full variable domain (rest looked up from reference TRBV3-1 and TRBJ1-1): DTAVSQTPKYLVTQMGNDKSIKCEQNLGHDTMYWYKQDSKKFLKIMFSYNNKELIINETVPNRFSPKSPDKAHLNLHINSLELGDSAVYFCASSQLGDTEAFFGQGTRLTVV.

The chain uses TRBV5-1 and TRBJ2-7; D might be TRBD2 (6 bases). V lost 0 bases to trimming and J lost 3 bases, with 16 bases between them. CDR1 SGHRS and CDR2 YFSETQ come from the germline V gene. The CDR3 has 16 amino acids. CDR3 nucleotides: TGCGCCAGCAGCTTGGAAATGGAGGGCGGACTCTACGAGCAGTACGTC. It codes for CASSLEMEGGLYEQYV.

Here the CDR3 DNA reads TGCGCCAGCAGCTTGGATAGACTAGCAGGACTCAATGAGCAGTTCTTC. Translated: CASSLDRLAGLNEQFF. The V and J genes are TRBV5-1 and TRBJ2-1; 7 nucleotides line up with TRBD2. This CDR3 spans 16 amino acids. Germline CDR1 is SGHRS and CDR2 is YFSETQ. V gave up 0 bases and J gave up 6 bases; unmatched junction bases: 9.

There are a few counts of this clonotype. This chain uses TRBV3-1 with TRBJ1-2; D unresolved. The CDR3 contains 15 residues. Trimming left V 1 base short and J 3 bases short, with 12 bases between. The germline CDR1 and CDR2 sequences are LGHDT and YNNKEL (reference sequence). CDR3 DNA sequence: TGTGCCAGCAGCCAAGGCCTCCAGGTCTACTATGGCTACACCTTC. This translates into CASSQGLQVYYGYTF.

This clonotype was observed a few times. The chain carries TRBV18 and TRBJ1-6; D call uncertain. Germline V CDR1 and CDR2: KGHSH, LQKENI. Deletions cut 3 bases from V and 8 bases from J, with 14 bases between. The CDR3 totals 15 residues. The CDR3, as DNA: TGTGCCAGCTCACCTACGAGAGGGTCGGATTCACCCCTCCACTTT. Its translation: CASSPTRGSDSPLHF.

CDR3 nucleotide sequence: TGTGCCAGCAGCTCCCGGTATAGGTTTATTGCAGCTTTCTTT. Its translation is CASSSRYRFIAAFF. The chain links TRBV7-2 to TRBJ1-1; no reliable D call. V shed 4 bases and J shed 10 bases, with 19 bases lying between them. Germline CDR1 SGHTA, CDR2 FQGNSA. The CDR3 has 14 amino acids.

V and J are TRBV5-1 and TRBJ2-3; perhaps D is TRBD1 or TRBD2 (5 bases each). CDR3 size: 14 residues. From germline, CDR1 is SGHRS and CDR2 YFSETQ. The V gene lost 4 bases and the J gene lost 6 bases, with 15 bases spanning the gap. The CDR3, as DNA: TGCGCCAGCAGCAAACTAGAAGGGGCGGATACGCAGTATTTT. Protein product: CASSKLEGADTQYF. Filled out from reference TRBV5-1 and TRBJ2-3, the complete variable domain reads KAGVTQTPRYLIKTRGQQVTLSCSPISGHRSVSWYQQTPGQGLQFLFEYFSETQRNKGNFPGRFSGRQFSNSRSEMNVSTLELGDSALYLCASSKLEGADTQYFGPGTRLTVL.

V usage is TRBV6-5 and J usage is TRBJ2-2; D call uncertain. The CDR3 loop spans 13 amino acids. From germline, CDR1 is MNHEY and CDR2 SVGAGI. V was trimmed by 4 bases and J by 1 base, leaving 4 bases between them. The CDR3 DNA reads as TGTGCCAGCAGTTCGGTGAACACCGGGGAGCTGTTTTTT. Translating gives CASSSVNTGELFF.

This clonotype was counted only a few times. This sequence joins TRBV6-5 and TRBJ1-1; maybe TRBD1 (6 bases). V lost 6 bases to trimming and J lost 10 bases, with 18 bases between them. The V gene's germline CDR1 is MNHEY and CDR2 SVGAGI. This CDR3 contains 13 residues. The CDR3 coding sequence is TGTGCCAGCAGGAGGGTGGGGGCAATAGGAGCTTTCTTT. Translated, it gives CASRRVGAIGAFF.

This clonotype showed up just a few times. The chain combines TRBV5-4 with TRBJ2-1; D may correspond to TRBD1 or TRBD2 (5 bases each). Per germline, CDR1 SGHNT and CDR2 YYREEE (reference sequence). Trimming took 2 bases from V and 0 from J, leaving 12 bases between them. The CDR3 has 16 residues. The CDR3 nucleotides are TGTGCCAGCAGCTTCAGGGAGCTTAGCTCCTACAATGAGCAGTTCTTC. As protein: CASSFRELSSYNEQFF.

This clonotype was counted between two and nine times. The J gene is TRBJ2-3, the V gene TRBV12-3 or TRBV12-4; 7 bases match TRBD2. Germline trimming cut 7 bases from V and 6 bases from J; bases unmatched to any gene: 7. The CDR3 is made up of 13 amino acids. This CDR3 reads CASIFAGEDTQYF. In nucleotides, the CDR3 is TGTGCCAGCATTTTCGCGGGGGAGGATACGCAGTATTTT.

This clonotype was picked up a small number of times. The V call is TRBV5-4, the J call TRBJ2-3; the match to TRBD1 covers 8 bases. The V gene's germline CDR1 is SGHNT and CDR2 YYREEE (reference sequence). This CDR3 is 14 amino acids long. Losses at the gene ends were 4 bases for V and 5 bases for J; bases not matched to a gene: 6. CDR3 region: CASSGQGRGDTQYF. CDR3 DNA: TGTGCCAGCAGCGGACAGGGCCGGGGAGATACGCAGTATTTT.

The rearrangement links TRBV6-6 to TRBJ1-5; no clear D. V shed 0 bases and J shed 0 bases, with 9 bases lying between them. The CDR3 is made up of 16 amino acids. The germline gives CDR1 MNHNY, CDR2 SVGAGI (reference sequence). This chain's CDR3 is CASSYSRRASNQPQHF. The CDR3 DNA reads TGTGCCAGCAGTTACTCCAGACGGGCTAGCAATCAGCCCCAGCATTTT.

The table lists this clonotype with many counts. This rearrangement joins TRBV12-3 or TRBV12-4 to TRBJ2-2; D might be TRBD1 or TRBD2, each matching 5 bases. Trimming stripped 6 bases from V and 6 bases from J, with 14 bases between. The CDR3 is 14 amino acids. The CDR3 DNA sequence: TGTGCCAGCAGCCTGGGACGGCGAGCCGGGGAGCTGTTTTTT. Translated: CASSLGRRAGELFF.

The rearrangement joins TRBV5-5 to TRBJ1-1; no clear D. Germline values: CDR1 SGHKS, CDR2 YYEKEE (reference sequence). This CDR3 region has 16 residues. V lost 2 bases to trimming and J lost 1 base, with 15 bases between them. In nucleotides, the CDR3 is TGTGCCAGCAGCTTACGTGGAGGTCGGCAGAACACTGAAGCTTTCTTT. It encodes CASSLRGGRQNTEAFF.

This clonotype was picked up a small number of times. The chain couples TRBV7-9 to TRBJ2-3, with a tentative D call TRBD1 (6 bases). Germline-derived CDR1 and CDR2 are SEHNR and FQNEAQ (reference sequence). The CDR3 has 14 residues. V was pared by 11 bases and J by 4 bases, with 19 bases between. In DNA, the CDR3 is TGTGCCTACTTGGACAGCTATTTTTCAGATACGCAGTATTTT. Amino acids: CAYLDSYFSDTQYF.

This clonotype was recorded a few times. The chain links TRBV12-3 or TRBV12-4 to TRBJ2-3, with TRBD2 matching over 9 bases. The CDR3 is 17 amino acids. V lost 6 bases, J lost 1 base, and 11 bases stayed unmatched. In DNA form, the CDR3 reads TGTGCCAGCAGGTTGGGTAGCGGGGGCCTCCGCACAGATACGCAGTATTTT. It translates to CASRLGSGGLRTDTQYF.

The chain employs TRBV12-3 or TRBV12-4 and TRBJ2-5; D might be TRBD1 (6 bases). The length of the CDR3 is 15 residues. With 6 bases removed from V and 3 bases from J, the gap between germline ends came to 17 bases. CDR3 in DNA: TGTGCCAGCAGCCTATACGGGACAAACGAAGAGACCCAGTACTTC. It codes for CASSLYGTNEETQYF.

In this sample, this clonotype turned up a few times. The J gene is TRBJ2-1, the V gene TRBV5-1; 8 nucleotides align to TRBD2. The CDR3 loop spans 15 amino acids. V trimming: 3 bases; J trimming: 8 bases; junction bases outside the gene matches: 10. Germline assignment: CDR1 SGHRS and CDR2 YFSETQ. CDR3 in amino acids: CASSSGAGGHDEQFF. DNA of the CDR3: TGCGCCAGCAGCTCTGGGGCGGGGGGTCACGATGAGCAGTTCTTC. Full variable domain (rest looked up from reference TRBV5-1 and TRBJ2-1): KAGVTQTPRYLIKTRGQQVTLSCSPISGHRSVSWYQQTPGQGLQFLFEYFSETQRNKGNFPGRFSGRQFSNSRSEMNVSTLELGDSALYLCASSSGAGGHDEQFFGPGTRLTVL.

This clonotype was counted only a few times. V and J are TRBV4-1 and TRBJ2-1; 7 positions agree with TRBD2. After removal of 3 bases from V and 10 bases from J, the junction contained 9 bases not matched to a gene. Germline assignment: CDR1 MGHRA and CDR2 YSYEKL. The CDR3 totals 14 residues. CDR3 loop: CASSQPWEGREQFF. The CDR3 DNA reads TGCGCCAGCAGCCAGCCGTGGGAGGGGCGAGAGCAGTTCTTC.

The CDR3 loop reads CASSPLQGRKTEAFF. In nucleotides, the CDR3 is TGTGCCAGCAGCCCTCTTCAGGGGAGGAAGACTGAAGCTTTCTTT. The chain recombines TRBV11-2 with TRBJ1-1; the D gene is possibly TRBD1 (6 bases). The CDR3 has 15 amino acids. V was trimmed by 5 bases and J by 5 bases, leaving 18 bases between them. The germline V gene has CDR1 SGHAT and CDR2 FQNNGV.

Many counts were recorded for this clonotype. The chain recombines TRBV12-3 or TRBV12-4 with TRBJ1-1, with a tentative D call TRBD1 (6 bases). This CDR3 comprises 15 residues. The V gene lost 4 bases and the J gene lost 5 bases, with 17 bases spanning the gap. CDR3 sequence (DNA): TGTGCCAGCAGTTCGCTACAGGGCGGTTGGACTGAAGCTTTCTTT. It translates to CASSSLQGGWTEAFF.

The V gene is TRBV12-3 or TRBV12-4, the J gene TRBJ1-2; TRBD1 agrees at 12 bases. Trimming removed 6 bases from V and 3 bases from J; junction bases left unmatched: 8. The CDR3 loop spans 16 amino acids. The CDR3 DNA reads as TGTGCCAGCAGGGTGGCCGGGACAGGGGGCGACTATGGCTACACCTTC. It is translated as CASRVAGTGGDYGYTF.

This clonotype came up many times. The J gene is TRBJ1-1, the V gene TRBV7-2, with 10 bases fitting TRBD1. The germline gives CDR1 SGHTA, CDR2 FQGNSA. J gave up 5 bases and V 5 bases, and 2 bases lay outside the gene matches. The CDR3 consists of 13 residues. CDR3 DNA sequence: TGTGCCAGCAGCCCGGGACAGGGGACTGAAGCTTTCTTT. It translates to CASSPGQGTEAFF.

The table lists this clonotype with many counts. The chain uses TRBV12-3 or TRBV12-4 and TRBJ2-3; 7 nucleotides agree with TRBD2. Unmatched junction bases numbered 7, after V lost 3 bases and J lost 1 base. This CDR3 contains 16 residues. The CDR3 sequence is CASSFAAGVGTDTQYF. CDR3 nucleotide sequence: TGTGCCAGCAGTTTTGCGGCGGGGGTTGGCACAGATACGCAGTATTTT.